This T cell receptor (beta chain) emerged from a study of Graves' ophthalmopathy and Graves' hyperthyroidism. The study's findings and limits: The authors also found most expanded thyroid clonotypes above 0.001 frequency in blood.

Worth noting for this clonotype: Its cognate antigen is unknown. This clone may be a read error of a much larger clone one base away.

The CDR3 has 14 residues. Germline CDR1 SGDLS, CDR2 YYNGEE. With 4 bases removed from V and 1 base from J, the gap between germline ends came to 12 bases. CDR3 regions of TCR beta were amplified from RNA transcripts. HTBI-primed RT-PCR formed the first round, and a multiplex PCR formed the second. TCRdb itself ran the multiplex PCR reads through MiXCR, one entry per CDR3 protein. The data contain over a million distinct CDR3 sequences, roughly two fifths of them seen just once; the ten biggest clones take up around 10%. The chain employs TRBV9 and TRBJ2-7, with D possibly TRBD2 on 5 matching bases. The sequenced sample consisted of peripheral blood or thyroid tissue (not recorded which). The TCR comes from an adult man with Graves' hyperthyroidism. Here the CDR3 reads CASSIEEGSYEQYF. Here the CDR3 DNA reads TGTGCCAGCAGCATAGAAGAGGGTTCCTACGAGCAGTACTTC.